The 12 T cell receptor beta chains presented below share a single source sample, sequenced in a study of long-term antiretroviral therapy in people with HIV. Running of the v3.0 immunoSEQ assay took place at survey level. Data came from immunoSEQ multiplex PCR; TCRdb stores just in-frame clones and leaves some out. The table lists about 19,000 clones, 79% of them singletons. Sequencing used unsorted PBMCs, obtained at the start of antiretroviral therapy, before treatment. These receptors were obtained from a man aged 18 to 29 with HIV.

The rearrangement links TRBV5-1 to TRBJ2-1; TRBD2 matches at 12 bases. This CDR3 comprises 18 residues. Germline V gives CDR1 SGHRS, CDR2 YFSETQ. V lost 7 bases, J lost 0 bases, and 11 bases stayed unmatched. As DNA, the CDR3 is TGCGCCAGCGAGACTAGCGGGAGCCTAAAGGGCTCCTACAATGAGCAGTTCTTC. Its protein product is CASETSGSLKGSYNEQFF.

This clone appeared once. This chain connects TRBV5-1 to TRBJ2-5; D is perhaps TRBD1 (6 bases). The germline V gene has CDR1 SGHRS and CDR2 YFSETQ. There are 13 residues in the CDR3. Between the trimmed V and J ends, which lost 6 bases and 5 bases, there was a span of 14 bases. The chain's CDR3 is CASTASQGETQYF. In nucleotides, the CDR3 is TGCGCCAGCACCGCGTCCCAGGGGGAGACCCAGTACTTC.

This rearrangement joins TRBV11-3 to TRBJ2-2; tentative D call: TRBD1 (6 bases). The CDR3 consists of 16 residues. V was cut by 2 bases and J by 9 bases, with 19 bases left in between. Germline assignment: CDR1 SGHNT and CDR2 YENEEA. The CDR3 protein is CASSLRSWGPSRELFF. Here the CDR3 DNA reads TGTGCCAGCAGCTTACGTTCATGGGGGCCCTCTCGGGAGCTGTTTTTT. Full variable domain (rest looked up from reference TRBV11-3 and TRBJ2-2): EAGVVQSPRYKIIEKKQPVAFWCNPISGHNTLYWYLQNLGQGPELLIRYENEEAVDDSQLPKDRFSAERLKGVDSTLKIQPAELGDSAVYLCASSLRSWGPSRELFFGEGSRLTVL.

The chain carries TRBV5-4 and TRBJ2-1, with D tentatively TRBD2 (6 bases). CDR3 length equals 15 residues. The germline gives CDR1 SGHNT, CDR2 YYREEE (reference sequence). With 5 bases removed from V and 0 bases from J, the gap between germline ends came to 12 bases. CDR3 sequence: CASRPGGSSYNEQFF. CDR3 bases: TGTGCCAGCAGACCCGGGGGAAGCTCCTACAATGAGCAGTTCTTC.

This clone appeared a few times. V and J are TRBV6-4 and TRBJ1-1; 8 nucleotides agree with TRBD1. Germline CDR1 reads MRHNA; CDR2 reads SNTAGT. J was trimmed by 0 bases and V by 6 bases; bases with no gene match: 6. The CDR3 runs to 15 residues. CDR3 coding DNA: TGTGCCAGCAGAACGACAGGGGTTTTGAACACTGAAGCTTTCTTT. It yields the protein CASRTTGVLNTEAFF.

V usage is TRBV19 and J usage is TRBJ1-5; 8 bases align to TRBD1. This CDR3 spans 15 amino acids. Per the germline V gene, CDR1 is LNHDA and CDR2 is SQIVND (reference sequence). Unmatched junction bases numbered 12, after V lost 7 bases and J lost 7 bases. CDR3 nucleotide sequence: TGTGCCAGTACCCGGACAGGGTCCTGGATACAGCCCCAGCATTTT. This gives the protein CASTRTGSWIQPQHF.

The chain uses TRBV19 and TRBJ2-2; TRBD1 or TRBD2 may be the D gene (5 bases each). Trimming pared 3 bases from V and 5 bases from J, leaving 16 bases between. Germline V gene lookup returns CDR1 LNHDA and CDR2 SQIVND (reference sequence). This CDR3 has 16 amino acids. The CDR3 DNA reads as TGTGCCAGTAGTATCGGACATTTCCCGGGGACCGGGGAGCTGTTTTTT. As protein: CASSIGHFPGTGELFF.

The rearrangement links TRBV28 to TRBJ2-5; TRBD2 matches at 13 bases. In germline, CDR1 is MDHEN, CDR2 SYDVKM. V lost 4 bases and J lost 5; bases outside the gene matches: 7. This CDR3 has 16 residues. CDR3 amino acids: CASSSRTSGSSETQYF. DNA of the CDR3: TGTGCCAGCAGTTCTCGGACTAGCGGGAGTTCGGAGACCCAGTACTTC.

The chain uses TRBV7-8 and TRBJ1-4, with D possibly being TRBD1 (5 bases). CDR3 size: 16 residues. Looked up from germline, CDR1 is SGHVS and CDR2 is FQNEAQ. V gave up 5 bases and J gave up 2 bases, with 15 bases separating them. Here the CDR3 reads CASSPYRQGTNEKLFF. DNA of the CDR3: TGTGCCAGCAGCCCCTACAGGCAAGGGACTAATGAAAAACTGTTTTTT.

The CDR3 coding sequence is TGTGCCATCAGTGCAGGGGTTTACGAGCAGTACTTC. This codes for CAISAGVYEQYF. The chain combines TRBV10-3 with TRBJ2-7; weak D call: TRBD1 (6 bases). In germline, CDR1 is ENHRY, CDR2 SYGVKD. The CDR3 has 12 residues. V shed 4 bases and J shed 4 bases, with 8 bases lying between them.

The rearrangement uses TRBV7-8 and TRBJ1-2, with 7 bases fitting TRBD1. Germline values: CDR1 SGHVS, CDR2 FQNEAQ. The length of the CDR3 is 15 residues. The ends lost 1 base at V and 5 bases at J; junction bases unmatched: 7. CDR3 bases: TGTGCCAGCAGCTTAGAGGGGACAGCAACATATGGCTACACCTTC. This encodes CASSLEGTATYGYTF.

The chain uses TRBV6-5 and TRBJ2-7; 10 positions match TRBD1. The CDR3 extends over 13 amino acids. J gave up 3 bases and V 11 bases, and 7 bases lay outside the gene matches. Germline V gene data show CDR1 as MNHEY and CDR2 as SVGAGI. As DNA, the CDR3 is TGTGCCTGCTCCCGGGACAGGGGCTACGAGCAGTACTTC. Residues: CACSRDRGYEQYF.